This is a list of T cell receptor beta chains from one sample in a study of T cells in Graves' hyperthyroidism and ophthalmopathy. TCRdb re-called the multiplex PCR reads through MiXCR, storing one row per CDR3 protein. The sample has over 250,000 distinct CDR3 sequences, approximately 15% seen once. The sample comprised blood. These receptors were obtained from a woman between 35 and 50 years old with Graves' ophthalmopathy. CDR3s include the opening cysteine and the closing phenylalanine or tryptophan. The D gene is left open where the match is weak. Only part of the rows carry a size: once, few, many, or a class if the clone is expanded.

TRBD2	many	TRBJ2-1	TRBV20-1	TGCAGTGGAAAAAGCGGGAACTACGACTACAATGAGCAGTTCTTC	CSGKSGNYDYNEQFF
.	many	TRBJ1-2	TRBV6-1	TGTGCCAGCAGTGAAACGTTCCGAACAGGGTATGGCTACACCTTC	CASSETFRTGYGYTF
.	many	TRBJ1-5	TRBV12-3/TRBV12-4	TGTGCCAGCAGTCTCGGGCAGAGTAGCAATCAGCCCCAGCATTTT	CASSLGQSSNQPQHF
.	.	TRBJ1-2	TRBV12-3/TRBV12-4	TGTGCCAGCAGTCACGGACGGGCTCGAGCTGGCTACACCTTC	CASSHGRARAGYTF
.	many	TRBJ1-1	TRBV7-8	TGTGCCAGCAGCTTATTGAGTCAGAGAGCTTTCTTT	CASSLLSQRAFF
TRBD2	.	TRBJ2-7	TRBV19	TGTGCCAGTAGTATTCGGCCTAGCGGGGGTCCCATTCACTACGAGCAGTACTTC	CASSIRPSGGPIHYEQYF
.	few	TRBJ1-1	TRBV7-9	TGTGCCAGCAGCCCAAGGGGATTTGACACTGAAGCTTTCTTT	CASSPRGFDTEAFF
TRBD1	many	TRBJ1-2	TRBV27	TGTGCCAGCAGTTTAGTGGGGACAGGGACCAACTATGGCTACACCTTC	CASSLVGTGTNYGYTF
.	many	TRBJ1-4	TRBV12-3/TRBV12-4	TGTGCCAGCAGTTTTGAGACCGGTCGCCCGGAAAAACTGTTTTTT	CASSFETGRPEKLFF
.	few	TRBJ2-4	TRBV11-2	TGTGCCAGCAGCTTAACGAGGCAGGGAGTTAAAAACATTCAGTACTTC	CASSLTRQGVKNIQYF
TRBD1	few	TRBJ1-3	TRBV12-3/TRBV12-4	TGTGCCAGCAGTTTACCCCGGGACAGGGGTTTGGGAAACACCATATATTTT	CASSLPRDRGLGNTIYF
.	.	TRBJ1-5	TRBV19	TGTGCCAGTAACCCCTCGGGGGCGAGGCATCAGCCCCAGCATTTT	CASNPSGARHQPQHF
.	.	TRBJ2-1	TRBV4-2	TGTGCCAGCAGCCAAGAGGGGCTTAGTGAGCAGTTCTTC	CASSQEGLSEQFF
TRBD2	many	TRBJ2-5	TRBV20-1	TGCAGTGTCTCAGCGGGGGCTGAAGAGACCCAGTACTTC	CSVSAGAEETQYF
.	few	TRBJ2-7	TRBV3-1	TGTGCCAGCAGCCGTAGAGGGCCCCTGGGTTACGAGCAGTACTTC	CASSRRGPLGYEQYF
TRBD2	.	TRBJ2-1	TRBV6-4	TGTGCCAGCAGTGACTCGATTTCTGTAGCGGGATCTTACAATGAGCAGTTCTTC	CASSDSISVAGSYNEQFF
.	many	TRBJ1-1	TRBV19	TGTGCCAGTAGTATCTTGCAGGGGCGGACTGAAGCTTTCTTT	CASSILQGRTEAFF
TRBD1	many	TRBJ1-2	TRBV12-3/TRBV12-4	TGTGCCAGCAGTTCAGGACAGGGAGGACTTGGCTACACCTTC	CASSSGQGGLGYTF
.	.	TRBJ1-5	TRBV24-1	TGTGCCACCAGTGATTTGGAGAACAATCAGCCCCAGCATTTT	CATSDLENNQPQHF
.	many	TRBJ2-7	TRBV27	TGTGCCAGCAGTCCCGCGACAGGACTCTACGAGCAGTACTTC	CASSPATGLYEQYF
.	many	TRBJ2-7	TRBV6-1	TGTGCCAGCAATACCCCAGCCTACGAGCAGTACTTC	CASNTPAYEQYF
TRBD1	many	TRBJ1-5	TRBV12-3/TRBV12-4	TGTGCCAGCAGTCAAGGGACAGGCCATAGCAATCAGCCCCAGCATTTT	CASSQGTGHSNQPQHF
TRBD2	many	TRBJ2-7	TRBV20-1	TGCAGTGCTCCTAGCGGGAGGGACTACGAGCAGTACTTC	CSAPSGRDYEQYF
.	many	TRBJ1-1	TRBV11-2	TGTGCCAGCGCACGAGGTACTGAAGCTTTCTTT	CASARGTEAFF
TRBD1	few	TRBJ2-2	TRBV5-6	TGTGCCAGCAGCCGCCCGACAGGGGCCGGGGAGCTGTTTTTT	CASSRPTGAGELFF
.	many	TRBJ1-2	TRBV2	TGTGCCAGCAGTGTACCCGGGGGGCGCATTAATGGCTACACCTTC	CASSVPGGRINGYTF
.	many	TRBJ1-4	TRBV6-1	TGTGCCAGCGAAAGACTGTTTTTT	CASERLFF
TRBD1	many	TRBJ1-1	TRBV6-1	TGTGCCAGCAGTAAGGGACAGAGACTGAACACTGAAGCTTTCTTT	CASSKGQRLNTEAFF
.	.	TRBJ2-5	TRBV5-1	TGCGCCAGCAGCTCTAGGGGGGAAGAGACCCAGTACTTC	CASSSRGEETQYF
.	many	TRBJ2-3	TRBV12-5	TGTGCTAGTGGTTTTGGACCGAGCACAGATACGCAGTATTTT	CASGFGPSTDTQYF
.	.	TRBJ1-5	TRBV19	TGTGCCAGTAGTATTAAGGGATCAGCGGCCCAGCATTTT	CASSIKGSAAQHF